The clone carrying this T cell receptor (beta chain) was found a few times. The sample belongs to a study of T-cell reconstitution after alpha-beta-depleted transplantation in children. Molecular barcoding with unique molecular identifiers was used for the TCRbeta library. TCRdb processed the PCR reads anew with MiXCR; each CDR3 protein has one entry. This table has just under 550,000 distinct CDR3 sequences, roughly 18% appearing once. The CDR3 is 15 residues long. Germline V lookup: CDR1 MNHEY, CDR2 SMNVEV (reference sequence). The junction had 7 bases not matched to a gene; V was cut back by 5 bases and J by 0 bases.

Sequencing used PBMCs from the stem cell graft donor, obtained from the stem cell graft. The receptor's source is a human donor who donated a stem cell graft to a child with acute lymphoblastic leukemia. V and J are TRBV27 and TRBJ2-7; 7 nucleotides agree with TRBD2. Here the CDR3 reads CASSPERGSSYEQYF. CDR3 bases: TGTGCCAGCAGTCCTGAGCGGGGCAGCTCCTACGAGCAGTACTTC.